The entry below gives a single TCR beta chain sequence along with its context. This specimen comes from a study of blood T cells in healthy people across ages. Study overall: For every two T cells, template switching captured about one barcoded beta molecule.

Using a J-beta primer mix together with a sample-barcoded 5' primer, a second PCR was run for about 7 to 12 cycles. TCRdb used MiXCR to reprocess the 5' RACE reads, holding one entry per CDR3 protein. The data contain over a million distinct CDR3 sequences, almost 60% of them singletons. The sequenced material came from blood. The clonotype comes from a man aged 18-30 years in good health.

In DNA, the CDR3 is TGCGCCAGCAGCCAGTGGACAGGGGGCTATCAGCCCCAGCATTTT. Translation: CASSQWTGGYQPQHF. This chain uses TRBV4-1 with TRBJ1-5; 11 bases are shared with TRBD1. Germline assignment: CDR1 MGHRA and CDR2 YSYEKL. After removal of 3 bases from V and 5 bases from J, the junction contained 3 bases not matched to a gene. The CDR3 has 15 amino acids.